A selection of T cell receptor beta chains follows, all from one sample in a study of cytomegalovirus exposure and HLA in healthy donors. Data came from immunoSEQ multiplex PCR; TCRdb stores just in-frame clones and leaves some out. The top ten hold about 3.5% of the sample, which has some 150,000 clones, 60% to 80% seen once. Input material: PBMCs. These receptors all come from a man aged 35 to 55 in good health and CMV-seronegative. CDR3s include the opening cysteine and the closing phenylalanine or tryptophan. A D gene is named only where the DNA matches it firmly. Size is omitted from some rows. Given values are once, few, many or a class for expanded clones.

size | J | V | D | CDR3 | DNA
- | TRBJ2-7 | TRBV30 | TRBD1 | CASATGSSYEQYF | TGTGCCTCGGCGACAGGGAGCTCCTACGAGCAGTACTTC
- | TRBJ1-4 | TRBV5-1 | TRBD1 | CASSLATGQGGGEKLFF | TGCGCCAGCAGCTTGGCAACGGGACAGGGGGGAGGTGAAAAACTGTTTTTT
- | TRBJ2-7 | TRBV27 | - | CASSLSMTGQKAEQYF | TGTGCCAGCAGTTTATCGATGACGGGTCAGAAGGCCGAGCAGTACTTC
- | TRBJ1-2 | TRBV6-1 | - | CASSEAVGGSLLSGYTF | TGTGCCAGCAGTGAAGCGGTAGGAGGGTCCCTCCTGTCCGGCTACACCTTC
- | TRBJ2-4 | TRBV2 | TRBD1 | CANSPGQGIKNIQYF | TGTGCCAACTCACCGGGACAGGGGATCAAAAACATTCAGTACTTC
- | TRBJ1-2 | TRBV6-5 | - | CASRERGRGYGYTF | TGTGCCAGCAGGGAAAGGGGTAGGGGCTATGGCTACACCTTC
- | TRBJ2-3 | TRBV2 | TRBD2 | CASSDNRGTSGSSTDTQYF | TGTGCCAGCAGCGACAACCGAGGGACTAGCGGTTCTAGCACAGATACGCAGTATTTT
- | TRBJ2-2 | TRBV19 | - | CASSPGSPGELFF | TGTGCCAGTAGTCCAGGGTCCCCCGGGGAGCTGTTTTTT
- | TRBJ1-2 | TRBV9 | - | CASSVATGSYGYTF | TGTGCCAGCAGCGTAGCTACAGGCTCCTATGGCTACACCTTC
- | TRBJ1-1 | TRBV2 | - | CASKGGGEAFF | TGTGCCAGCAAGGGGGGGGGTGAAGCTTTCTTT
few | TRBJ2-1 | TRBV15 | TRBD1 | CATSATTGGSYNEQFF | TGTGCCACCAGCGCGACGACAGGGGGTTCCTACAATGAGCAGTTCTTC
- | TRBJ1-2 | TRBV11-2 | - | CASSSMGRGNYGYTF | TGTGCCAGCAGCTCTATGGGTAGGGGTAACTATGGCTACACCTTC
- | TRBJ1-1 | TRBV19 | TRBD1 | CASKAGGNTEAFF | TGTGCCAGTAAAGCAGGGGGAAACACTGAAGCTTTCTTT
- | TRBJ2-3 | TRBV5-1 | - | CASSLDRPRREDTQYF | TGCGCCAGCAGCTTGGACAGACCCCGGCGTGAGGATACGCAGTATTTT
- | TRBJ2-7 | TRBV7-6 | - | CASSFTQAYEQYF | TGTGCCAGCAGCTTCACGCAGGCTTACGAGCAGTACTTC
- | TRBJ2-2 | TRBV19 | TRBD2 | CASSISGGRTGELFF | TGTGCCAGTAGTATTTCGGGGGGGCGTACCGGGGAGCTGTTTTTT
- | TRBJ2-3 | TRBV6-1 | - | CASSAADRMRTDTQYF | TGTGCCAGCAGTGCCGCGGACAGAATGAGAACAGATACGCAGTATTTT
- | TRBJ2-7 | TRBV7-8 | TRBD1 | CASSLSTGTVYEQYF | TGTGCCAGCAGCTTATCCACCGGGACAGTCTACGAGCAGTACTTC
few | TRBJ2-7 | TRBV5-1 | TRBD2 | CASSLASGAYEQYF | TGCGCCAGCAGCTTGGCCAGCGGGGCCTACGAGCAGTACTTC
few | TRBJ1-1 | TRBV5-1 | - | CASSLPSSNTEAFF | TGCGCCAGCAGCCTTCCGTCGTCGAACACTGAAGCTTTCTTT
- | TRBJ1-2 | TRBV5-1 | - | CASSPGRQGIGYGYTF | TGCGCCAGCAGCCCGGGTCGCCAGGGGATTGGGTATGGCTACACCTTC
- | TRBJ1-2 | TRBV30 | - | CAWTSRQLAYGYTF | TGTGCCTGGACCTCCCGACAGCTCGCCTATGGCTACACCTTC
- | TRBJ2-5 | TRBV30 | TRBD1 | CAWIGQGQETQYF | TGTGCCTGGATTGGACAGGGGCAAGAGACCCAGTACTTC
few | TRBJ2-7 | TRBV2 | - | CASSEELYEQYF | TGTGCCAGCAGTGAAGAACTGTACGAGCAGTACTTC
- | TRBJ2-2 | TRBV5-6 | TRBD1 | CASTWSRGSGGELFF | TGTGCCAGCACCTGGTCCAGGGGGAGTGGAGGGGAGCTGTTTTTT
- | TRBJ2-7 | TRBV5-6 | TRBD2 | CATRWEGSGEQYF | TGTGCCACCCGTTGGGAGGGATCGGGCGAGCAGTACTTC